Below, 9 T cell receptor beta chains from the same sample are listed, as sequenced in a study of T cell changes during pregnancy in multiple sclerosis. Assay: immunoSEQ multiplex PCR; the TCRdb copy retains only in-frame clones and omits some. Here the sample spans approximately 100,000 clones, approximately 93% being singletons. Sequenced here: peripheral blood, sampled after pregnancy. The receptors were sampled from a female donor with multiple sclerosis, enrolled in a pregnancy study.

Turning to this clone: The junction and the germline gene differ at one end; a read error may be behind it. The rearrangement links TRBV11-3 to TRBJ2-7; D remains unclear. CDR3 length: 12 amino acids. Germline loops: CDR1 SGHNT, CDR2 YENEEA. The CDR3 DNA reads as TGTGCCAGCAGCATCCGTAACCAAAGCCCAATCTTC. This codes for CASSIRNQSPIF.

The rearrangement uses TRBV6-6 and TRBJ1-1; D gene ambiguous. The V end was cut by 2 bases, the J end by 3 bases, with 13 bases between. CDR3 length equals 15 residues. CDR1 MNHNY and CDR2 SVGAGI come from the germline V gene (reference sequence). CDR3 residues: CASSYPSGRDTEAFF. DNA of the CDR3: TGTGCCAGCAGTTACCCCTCGGGGAGGGACACTGAAGCTTTCTTT.

The gene calls are TRBV4-2 and TRBJ2-1; 8 bases are shared with TRBD2. Unmatched junction bases numbered 3, after V lost 0 bases and J lost 2 bases. The CDR3 is made up of 16 amino acids. The V gene's germline CDR1 is LGHNA and CDR2 YNFKEQ. CDR3 residues: CASSQESGGAYNEQFF. The CDR3 DNA sequence: TGTGCCAGCAGCCAAGAGAGCGGGGGCGCCTACAATGAGCAGTTCTTC.

The DNA of the CDR3 is TGCGCCAGCAGCCCGCTAAGCGGTGAGGTTAATAATCAGCCCCAGCATTTT. Amino acids: CASSPLSGEVNNQPQHF. The chain recombines TRBV23-1 with TRBJ1-5, with D unclear. TRBV23-1 is reported as an ORF; its role is uncertain. The CDR3 has 17 residues. V lost 6 bases and J lost 4, with 22 bases in between.

The rearrangement joins TRBV11-1 to TRBJ2-3, with 7 bases that match TRBD1. Germline CDR1 and CDR2: SGHAT and FQDESV (reference sequence). V was pared by 5 bases and J by 1 base, with 6 bases of the junction left unmatched. The CDR3 runs 15 residues. The CDR3 here is CASSRGGAGTDTQYF. The CDR3, as DNA: TGTGCCAGCAGCCGAGGGGGCGCGGGCACAGATACGCAGTATTTT.

The V gene is TRBV4-1, the J gene TRBJ2-7; tentative D call: TRBD1 (6 bases). Germline V gene sequence: CDR1 MGHRA, CDR2 YSYEKL. The CDR3 is 15 amino acids. The V and J ends lost 0 bases and 11 bases respectively, with 20 bases between them. Written as DNA, the CDR3 is TGCGCCAGCAGCCAAGAAATAGGACAGCCTCTCGGGAAGTACTTC. Its translation: CASSQEIGQPLGKYF.

The chain uses TRBV7-3 and TRBJ2-7; perhaps TRBD2 as D (5 bases). The CDR3 loop spans 14 amino acids. The germline gives CDR1 SGHTA, CDR2 FQGTGA. V lost 3 bases, J lost 2 bases, and 11 bases lay in between. The CDR3 bases are TGTGCCAGCAGCTTTGACGGAGGTGCCTACGAGCAGTACTTC. It specifies CASSFDGGAYEQYF.

This clone was seen a single time. The J gene is TRBJ2-5, the V gene TRBV6-1, with a tentative D call TRBD2 (6 bases). Trimming took off 5 bases at V and 0 bases at J, with 13 bases between the two ends. This CDR3 comprises 15 residues. Germline CDR1 MNHNS, CDR2 SASEGT. This CDR3 is CASSTGWGDQETQYF. The CDR3 DNA is TGTGCCAGCAGTACCGGATGGGGGGACCAAGAGACCCAGTACTTC.

V is TRBV6-1 and J is TRBJ2-1; 7 positions match TRBD1. Germline V gene lookup returns CDR1 MNHNS and CDR2 SASEGT. CDR3 length: 15 residues. Unmatched junction bases numbered 7, after V lost 6 bases and J lost 2 bases. This CDR3 is CASRTTGIPYNEQFF. CDR3 nucleotide sequence: TGTGCCAGCAGAACGACAGGGATCCCCTACAATGAGCAGTTCTTC.